This is a list of T cell receptor beta chains from one sample in a study of Graves' ophthalmopathy and Graves' hyperthyroidism. One entry per CDR3 protein results from TCRdb running MiXCR on the multiplex PCR reads. Of hundreds of thousands of distinct CDR3 sequences detected, approximately 15% appear once; the ten largest clones hold roughly 7%. The source material was peripheral blood. These receptors originate from a woman aged 18-29 years with stable Graves' hyperthyroidism. Both conserved end residues are part of each CDR3. D genes are given only for firm matches. Expanded clones get a size class; other rows say once, few or many, or leave the size out.

>TRBV5-6|.|15|TRBJ1-5|.
TGTGCCAGCAGCTTGGGTTTTTACGGCAATCAGCCCCAGCATTTT
CASSLGFYGNQPQHF
>TRBV10-2|.|13|TRBJ2-7|.
TGCGCCAGCAGTGGTGCAGGGCCCTACGAGCAGTACTTC
CASSGAGPYEQYF
>TRBV12-3/TRBV12-4|.|14|TRBJ1-2|many
TGTGCCAGCAGTTCACAAGGGACGGACTATGGCTACACCTTC
CASSSQGTDYGYTF
>TRBV12-5|TRBD2|17|TRBJ2-2|many
TGTGCTAGTGGTTCGGGACTAGCGGGGCTCAACACCGGGGAGCTGTTTTTT
CASGSGLAGLNTGELFF
>TRBV5-1|TRBD2|15|TRBJ2-7|.
TGCGCCAGCAGCGCGACTAGCGGGGGCCTCTACGAGCAGTACTTC
CASSATSGGLYEQYF
>TRBV19|TRBD1|14|TRBJ1-5|few
TGTGCCAGTACCCAGACAGGGTTAGGTCAGCCCCAGCATTTT
CASTQTGLGQPQHF
>TRBV18|.|15|TRBJ1-1|.
TGTGCCAGCTCACGAGCGGGACACCAGAACACTGAAGCTTTCTTT
CASSRAGHQNTEAFF
>TRBV12-3/TRBV12-4|TRBD2|16|TRBJ2-5|many
TGTGCCAGCAGCCTCTATAGCGGGGGGTTACAAGAGACCCAGTACTTC
CASSLYSGGLQETQYF
>TRBV29-1|.|14|TRBJ1-1|many
TGCAGCGCCGGGCTACAGGGCATGAACACTGAAGCTTTCTTT
CSAGLQGMNTEAFF
>TRBV11-2|.|13|TRBJ2-5|many
TGTGCCAGCAGCTCGCTACGATCCTCTTGGCCGTACTTC
CASSSLRSSWPYF
>TRBV3-1|TRBD2|19|TRBJ2-5|.
TGTGCCAGCAGCCAAGGAGGACTAGCGGGGGGGCTCACCTCAGAGACCCAGTACTTC
CASSQGGLAGGLTSETQYF
>TRBV12-5|.|13|TRBJ1-1|.
TGTGCTAGTGGTTTGGGGGCGATGACTGAAGCTTTCTTT
CASGLGAMTEAFF
>TRBV11-2|.|15|TRBJ1-3|.
TGTGCCAGCAGCCAAGACAGGATTCTCGGAGACACCATATATTTT
CASSQDRILGDTIYF
>TRBV2|.|13|TRBJ1-5|.
TGTGCCAGCGTAGGGCGGGACCTACAGCCCCAGCATTTT
CASVGRDLQPQHF
>TRBV24-1|TRBD1|17|TRBJ1-5|many
TGTGCCACCAGTGATTTTAAGGGACAGCGTGATAATCAGCCCCAGCATTTT
CATSDFKGQRDNQPQHF
>TRBV11-2|.|16|TRBJ1-2|many
TGTGCCAGCCGGCTGGACTTTGACAGGCTGAACTATGGCTACACCTTC
CASRLDFDRLNYGYTF
>TRBV12-3/TRBV12-4|.|14|TRBJ1-2|.
TGTGCCATCAGTGAGCGTTGGGGGAACTATGGCTACACCTTC
CAISERWGNYGYTF
>TRBV6-1|.|12|TRBJ1-6|many
TGTGCCAGCAGACAACAGGGTTCACCCCTCCACTTT
CASRQQGSPLHF
>TRBV4-1|.|14|TRBJ2-5|many
TGCGCCAGCAGCACAAGGACAGCCCAAGAGACCCAGTACTTC
CASSTRTAQETQYF
>TRBV5-4|.|15|TRBJ1-2|many
TGTGCCAGCAGCTTGTTTAAGGATTATGGCTATGGCTACACCTTC
CASSLFKDYGYGYTF
>TRBV6-1|.|13|TRBJ2-7|.
TGTGCCAGCAAGGGGCATCCTCTCTACGAGCAGTACTTC
CASKGHPLYEQYF
>TRBV18|.|15|TRBJ1-6|.
TGTGCCAGCTCACCCTTGGACAGTAATAATTCACCCCTCCACTTT
CASSPLDSNNSPLHF
>TRBV5-6|.|13|TRBJ2-5|.
TGTGCCAGCAGCTACCTGACAGTCGAGACCCAGTACTTC
CASSYLTVETQYF
>TRBV15|.|8|TRBJ1-2|many
TGTGCCACGGGTGGCTACACCTTC
CATGGYTF
>TRBV29-1|.|12|TRBJ2-7|many
TGCAGCGCTGAGGACACCATCTACGAGCAGTACTTC
CSAEDTIYEQYF
>TRBV19|TRBD2|16|TRBJ2-5|many
TGTGCCAGTAGTAGCACTAGCGGGGGGGTCCAAGAGACCCAGTACTTC
CASSSTSGGVQETQYF
>TRBV19|.|14|TRBJ1-5|many
TGTGCCAGTAGTATAACGGGGCGTAATCAGCCCCAGCATTTT
CASSITGRNQPQHF
>TRBV7-2|.|13|TRBJ2-5|many
TGTGCCAGCAGCTTCCGGATGGGGGAAACCCAGTACTTC
CASSFRMGETQYF
>TRBV6-2/TRBV6-3|.|16|TRBJ1-6|many
TGTGCCAGCACTCTCGCTCGGAGCTCCTATAATTCACCCCTCCACTTT
CASTLARSSYNSPLHF
>TRBV28|.|14|TRBJ2-7|many
TGTGCCAGCAGAGTAGGGGAAAGCTCCTACGAGCAGTACTTC
CASRVGESSYEQYF
>TRBV7-2|.|16|TRBJ1-5|many
TGTGCCAGCAGCCCCAGGCGGGCCGGGAGCAATCAGCCCCAGCATTTT
CASSPRRAGSNQPQHF
>TRBV5-1|TRBD1|15|TRBJ1-2|many
TGCGCCAGCAGCTTAACCGGGACAGGGGACTATGGCTACACCTTC
CASSLTGTGDYGYTF
>TRBV4-1|TRBD1|15|TRBJ2-2|many
TGCGCCAGCAGCCTGACAGGGGATAACACCGGGGAGCTGTTTTTT
CASSLTGDNTGELFF
>TRBV2|.|14|TRBJ1-5|.
TGTGCCAGCAGTGAAGGCGGACCCCTTTCAGCCCAGCATTTT
CASSEGGPLSAQHF
>TRBV11-2|.|16|TRBJ2-2|.
TGTGCCAGCAGCCCCCCCGGCGGCTGGGCCACCGGGGAGCTGTTTTTT
CASSPPGGWATGELFF
>TRBV2|TRBD2|15|TRBJ2-5|many
TGTGCCAGCAGTGGAAGCGGGGGGACTCAAGAGACCCAGTACTTC
CASSGSGGTQETQYF
>TRBV2|.|15|TRBJ2-7|few
TGTGCCAGCAGCGCTCCGACAGAGATCCACTACGAGCAGTACTTC
CASSAPTEIHYEQYF
>TRBV19|.|13|TRBJ1-2|many
TGTGCCAGTAGTATAGAAACAGGGCATGGCTACACCTTC
CASSIETGHGYTF
>TRBV19|.|13|TRBJ1-2|many
TGTGCCAGTACCCTCCGGGTCCGTGATAGCTACACCTTC
CASTLRVRDSYTF
>TRBV5-1|.|14|TRBJ1-6|few
TGCGCCAGCAGGTCGGACAGCCTAAATTCACCCCTCCACTTT
CASRSDSLNSPLHF